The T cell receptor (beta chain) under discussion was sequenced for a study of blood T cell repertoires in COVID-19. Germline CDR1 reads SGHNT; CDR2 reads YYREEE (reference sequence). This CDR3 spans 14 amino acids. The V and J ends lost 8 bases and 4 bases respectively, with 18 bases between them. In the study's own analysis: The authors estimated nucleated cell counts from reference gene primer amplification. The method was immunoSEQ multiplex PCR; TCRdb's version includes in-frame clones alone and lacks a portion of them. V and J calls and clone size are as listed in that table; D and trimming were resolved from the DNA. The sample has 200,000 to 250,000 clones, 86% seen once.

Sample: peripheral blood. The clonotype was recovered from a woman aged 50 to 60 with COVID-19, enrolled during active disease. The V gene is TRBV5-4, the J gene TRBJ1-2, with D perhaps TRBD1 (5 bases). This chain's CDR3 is CASTAGPWTYGYTF. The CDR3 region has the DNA TGTGCCAGTACGGCGGGGCCCTGGACCTATGGCTACACCTTC.